Following are 18 T cell receptor beta chains from one sample sequenced in a study of T cells in Graves' hyperthyroidism and ophthalmopathy. RNA transcripts yielded amplified TCR beta CDR3 regions. Initially, a first-round RT-PCR of the TCR CDR3 employed the HTBI primer set. TCRdb called the multiplex PCR reads again in MiXCR, with one record for every CDR3 protein. The sample lists 75,000 to 100,000 distinct CDR3 sequences; approximately 56% were seen once. The sequencing input was blood. These receptors were obtained from a woman aged 40 to 49 with Graves' hyperthyroidism.

V usage is TRBV5-4 and J usage is TRBJ2-7, with 10 bases that match TRBD2. Germline CDR1 reads SGHNT; CDR2 reads YYREEE (reference sequence). This CDR3 spans 15 amino acids. With 0 bases clipped from V and 6 bases from J, the junction kept 6 bases outside the gene matches. The CDR3 coding sequence is TGTGCCAGCAGCTTGGGTGGACCTAGCGGGAGCGAGCAGTACTTC. This codes for CASSLGGPSGSEQYF.

CDR3 DNA sequence: TGTGCCAGCAGTTACGAACGTCGGGTCAATGGCTACACCTTC. This codes for CASSYERRVNGYTF. The chain joins TRBV28 to TRBJ1-2, with D uncertain. The CDR3 is made up of 14 amino acids. Trimming cost V 4 bases and J 6 bases, with 15 bases left between them. Germline-derived CDR1 and CDR2 are MDHEN and SYDVKM.

This clonotype came up many times. V gene TRBV7-9 combines with J gene TRBJ1-1; weak D call: TRBD1 (6 bases). Germline loops: CDR1 SEHNR, CDR2 FQNEAQ (reference sequence). Trimming removed 7 bases at V and 3 bases at J, with 24 bases between. The CDR3 is 17 amino acids. The CDR3 spells CASTPPLVGGGYTEAFF. CDR3 nucleotide sequence: TGTGCCAGCACCCCCCCCCTGGTCGGAGGGGGGTACACTGAAGCTTTCTTT.

The rearrangement uses TRBV12-3 or TRBV12-4 and TRBJ2-5, with TRBD1 matching 8 bases. V was clipped by 4 bases and J by 9 bases; unmatched bases: 16. The CDR3 covers 16 residues. The CDR3 protein is CASSSSGTGFNQPQYF. CDR3 sequence (DNA): TGTGCCAGCAGTTCCTCCGGGACAGGCTTCAATCAGCCCCAGTACTTC.

This clonotype has ten or more counts. The chain has TRBV15 and TRBJ1-1; tentatively, D is TRBD1 (5 bases). Per the germline V gene, CDR1 is LNHNV and CDR2 is YYDKDF (reference sequence). The CDR3 has 13 amino acids. Trimming pared 0 bases from V and 11 bases from J, leaving 13 bases between. In nucleotides, the CDR3 is TGTGCCACCAGCAGAGATGTGGGGGTAGACGCTTTCTTT. This gives the protein CATSRDVGVDAFF.

This sequence joins TRBV7-2 and TRBJ1-3, with D possibly matching TRBD1 (5 bases). V was shortened by 7 bases and J by 3 bases, with 19 bases between the two germline ends. Germline V lookup: CDR1 SGHTA, CDR2 FQGNSA. The CDR3 runs 16 residues. The CDR3 bases are TGTGCCAGCAAACAAAATCCGGGACTCGGTGGAAACACCATATATTTT. Its translation: CASKQNPGLGGNTIYF. Filled out from reference TRBV7-2 and TRBJ1-3, the complete variable domain reads GAGVSQSPSNKVTEKGKDVELRCDPISGHTALYWYRQSLGQGLEFLIYFQGNSAPDKSGLPSDRFSAERTGGSVSTLTIQRTQQEDSAVYLCASKQNPGLGGNTIYFGEGSWLTVV.

This clonotype is a singleton in its sample. This chain connects TRBV20-1 to TRBJ2-7; D is perhaps TRBD1 or TRBD2 (7 bases each). V shed 3 bases and J shed 5 bases, with 23 bases lying between them. Germline V CDR1 and CDR2: DFQATT, SNEGSKA (reference sequence). The CDR3 covers 16 residues. CDR3 nucleotide sequence: TGCAGTGCTAGGCCCGTCCCAGGGGGGGGAATCCACGAGCAGTACTTC. Translating gives CSARPVPGGGIHEQYF.

A few counts support this clonotype. The CDR3 sequence: CASSLTSGSYEQYF. For the CDR3, the DNA is TGTGCCAGCAGCTTAACTAGCGGCTCCTACGAGCAGTACTTC. The chain has TRBV7-3 and TRBJ2-7; the D gene is possibly TRBD2 (6 bases). Trimming shortened V by 0 bases and J by 0 bases, and 6 bases separated the two germline ends. Germline-derived CDR1 and CDR2 are SGHTA and FQGTGA. This CDR3 is 14 amino acids long.

The rearrangement uses TRBV5-1 and TRBJ2-7; 9 nucleotides line up with TRBD1. Germline V gives CDR1 SGHRS, CDR2 YFSETQ. CDR3 length equals 16 residues. The trim removed 6 bases at V and 2 bases at J, leaving 12 bases unmatched. In nucleotides, the CDR3 is TGCGCCAGCAAAGGAGGGACAGGGCCATCGACCTACGAGCAGTACTTC. Amino acid sequence: CASKGGTGPSTYEQYF.

This clonotype was recorded only once. The rearrangement joins TRBV11-2 to TRBJ1-2; 7 nucleotides line up with TRBD1. The CDR3 contains 16 residues. The germline gives CDR1 SGHAT, CDR2 FQNNGV. V shed 1 base and J 6 bases; nucleotides not matched to a gene: 11. This CDR3 reads CASSLGGRNRGHGYTF. DNA for the CDR3: TGTGCCAGCAGCTTAGGCGGACGGAACAGGGGTCATGGCTACACCTTC. Full variable domain (remainder filled in from reference TRBV11-2 and TRBJ1-2): EAGVAQSPRYKIIEKRQSVAFWCNPISGHATLYWYQQILGQGPKLLIQFQNNGVVDDSQLPKDRFSAERLKGVDSTLKIQPAKLEDSAVYLCASSLGGRNRGHGYTFGSGTRLTVV.

In regard to this clonotype: This CDR3 fails to terminate in the conserved phenylalanine or tryptophan, so it likely reflects a read error. The DNA is omitted, as the CDR3 cannot be located on it reliably, and the CDR3 follows TCRdb's listing. The rearrangement uses TRBV20-1 and TRBJ1-6; the D call TRBD1 from the table was never checked on the DNA. Germline V gene lookup returns CDR1 DFQATT and CDR2 SNEGSKA (reference sequence). The CDR3 length is 10 residues, termini included. The chain's CDR3 is CSAPEQGSNY.

This clonotype has ten or more counts. The chain uses TRBV20-1 and TRBJ2-2; 7 nucleotides align to TRBD1. Trimming removed 5 bases from V and 1 base from J; junction bases left unmatched: 7. Germline V gene lookup returns CDR1 DFQATT and CDR2 SNEGSKA (reference sequence). CDR3 length: 15 amino acids. DNA of the CDR3: TGCAGTGCTGTCCCGGGACAGATGAACACCGGGGAGCTGTTTTTT. Amino acid sequence: CSAVPGQMNTGELFF.

This clonotype was seen repeatedly, ten times or more. The gene calls are TRBV7-2 and TRBJ2-3; tentatively, D is TRBD1 (6 bases). The CDR3 contains 15 residues. Per the germline V gene, CDR1 is SGHTA and CDR2 is FQGNSA. The V and J ends lost 3 bases and 5 bases respectively, with 15 bases between them. CDR3 residues: CASSLGHPGGDTQYF. The DNA for the CDR3 is TGTGCCAGCAGCTTGGGACACCCTGGGGGAGATACGCAGTATTTT.

V and J are TRBV2 and TRBJ2-7, with 13 bases lining up with TRBD2. The CDR3 totals 16 residues. Germline lookup yields CDR1 SNHLY and CDR2 FYNNEI. V trimming: 5 bases; J trimming: 0 bases; junction bases outside the gene matches: 4. The CDR3 region is CASSFGTSGTSYEQYF. Written as DNA, the CDR3 is TGTGCCAGCAGTTTTGGGACTAGCGGGACCTCCTACGAGCAGTACTTC.

This clonotype was counted between two and nine times. The gene calls are TRBV14 and TRBJ1-2, with D perhaps matching TRBD1 (6 bases). This CDR3 region has 15 residues. Trimming took off 8 bases at V and 5 bases at J, with 21 bases between the two ends. CDR1 and CDR2 from the germline V gene are SGHDN and FVKESK. The CDR3 is CASSPSGAVEYGYTF. Here the CDR3 DNA reads TGTGCCAGCTCACCGTCGGGGGCCGTAGAGTATGGCTACACCTTC.

The table lists this clonotype with a few counts. A read error may account for a junction end that differs from germline. The chain links TRBV10-2 to TRBJ1-1, with 10 bases identical to TRBD1. CDR3 length equals 12 residues. CDR1 is WSHSY and CDR2 is SAAADI in the germline V gene. The CDR3: CASSPGQGEALF. Written as DNA, the CDR3 is TGTGCCAGCAGTCCTGGACAGGGGGAAGCTCTCTTT.

Only a few counts were recorded for this clonotype. The chain links TRBV9 to TRBJ2-3; tentatively, D is TRBD2 (5 bases). Germline V gives CDR1 SGDLS, CDR2 YYNGEE. The CDR3 is made up of 16 amino acids. V lost 0 bases, J lost 2 bases, and 13 bases lay in between. This CDR3 is CASSVGSAINTDTQYF. Here the CDR3 DNA reads TGTGCCAGCAGCGTAGGTAGCGCGATCAACACAGATACGCAGTATTTT.

This clonotype was seen at least ten times. V and J are TRBV9 and TRBJ1-1, with TRBD1 as a possible D gene (5 bases). The CDR3 runs 15 residues. The V and J ends lost 3 bases and 1 base respectively, with 13 bases between them. Germline CDR1 is SGDLS and CDR2 is YYNGEE. The CDR3 region is CASSGDGAKNTEAFF. The DNA of the CDR3 is TGTGCCAGCAGCGGGGACGGGGCAAAGAACACTGAAGCTTTCTTT.